The sample holds a few counts of the clone carrying this T cell receptor beta chain. Its specificity is unknown. The record originates from a study of cytomegalovirus exposure and HLA in healthy donors. Trimming took 1 base from V and 5 from J; bases not matched to a gene: 5. The V gene's germline CDR1 is LNHNV and CDR2 YYDKDF (reference sequence). The CDR3 is made up of 14 amino acids. Both 60 Vbeta primers and 13 Jbeta primers went into the PCR. Sequencing used immunoSEQ multiplex PCR; TCRdb keeps in-frame clones, though not all of them. Of 100,000 to 150,000 clones in the sample, 70% to 80% are singletons; the top ten hold 0.75% to 0.95%. Study results and limitations: Some TCR beta chains (164 of them) were listed as cytomegalovirus-associated.

J is TRBJ2-7 and V is TRBV15; 7 positions match TRBD1. Sequenced sample: PBMCs. The sequence derives from a woman in her sixties in good health and CMV-seronegative. CDR3 DNA sequence: TGTGCCACCAGCAGAGCGACAGGGAACCACGAGCAGTACTTC. The encoded protein is CATSRATGNHEQYF.